This is a list of T cell receptor beta chains from one sample in a study of somatic mutations in cytotoxic T cells in rheumatoid arthritis. Method: immunoSEQ multiplex PCR; TCRdb's copy keeps in-frame clones and lacks some. The table has around 20,000 clones, under 85% seen once. Material: CD8+ T cells sorted from blood. The receptors were sampled from an adult with rheumatoid arthritis. The CDR3 runs from the conserved cysteine through the conserved F or W. A D gene is named only where the DNA matches it firmly. The listing skips clone size in some rows; elsewhere it reads once, few, many or a size class.

size | J | V | D | CDR3 | DNA
once | TRBJ2-1 | TRBV11-2 | NA | CASSLDGRGAYNEQFF | TGTGCCAGCAGCTTAGACGGCAGGGGAGCCTACAATGAGCAGTTCTTC
NA | TRBJ2-3 | TRBV2 | NA | CASSEWGSSTDTQYF | TGTGCCAGCAGTGAGTGGGGCAGCAGCACAGATACGCAGTATTTT
once | TRBJ1-5 | TRBV5-1 | NA | CASSLSPNQPQHF | TGCGCCAGCAGCTTGTCCCCCAATCAGCCCCAGCATTTT
NA | TRBJ1-4 | TRBV13 | TRBD1 | CASSLRTGNEKLFF | TGTGCCAGCAGCCTAAGGACAGGGAATGAAAAACTGTTTTTT
NA | TRBJ1-4 | TRBV25-1 | NA | CASSRGSATNEKLFF | TGTGCCAGCAGTCGGGGGTCTGCAACTAATGAAAAACTGTTTTTT
NA | TRBJ1-3 | TRBV5-5 | NA | CASSADGRNTIYF | TGTGCCAGCAGCGCGGACGGTCGAAACACCATATATTTT
NA | TRBJ1-3 | TRBV19 | TRBD1 | CATHRGRNTIYF | TGTGCTACCCACAGGGGTCGGAACACCATATATTTT
NA | TRBJ2-1 | TRBV19 | NA | CASQMAGATYNEQFF | TGTGCCAGCCAGATGGCGGGGGCTACCTACAATGAGCAGTTCTTC
NA | TRBJ1-5 | TRBV21-1 | NA | CASSRGQASNQPQHF | TGTGCCAGCAGCCGAGGACAGGCCTCTAATCAGCCCCAGCATTTT
NA | TRBJ2-2 | TRBV5-1 | NA | CASSAPQSTPMDTGELFF | TGCGCCAGCAGCGCTCCCCAATCGACACCGATGGACACCGGGGAGCTGTTTTTT
NA | TRBJ1-2 | TRBV28 | NA | CASSPPAGVAGYTF | TGTGCCAGCAGTCCCCCTGCAGGCGTAGCTGGCTACACCTTC
NA | TRBJ1-5 | TRBV5-6 | NA | CASSLALGPQHF | TGTGCCAGCAGCTTGGCCCTAGGGCCCCAGCATTTT
NA | TRBJ2-1 | TRBV4-1 | NA | CASSPWGDYNEQFF | TGCGCCAGCAGCCCGTGGGGAGATTACAATGAGCAGTTCTTC
NA | TRBJ2-1 | TRBV7-8 | NA | CASSPRTVPREQFF | TGTGCCAGCAGCCCTCGTACGGTCCCCCGGGAGCAGTTCTTC
NA | TRBJ2-1 | TRBV27 | NA | CASSPDRYNEQFF | TGTGCCAGCAGTCCGGACAGATACAATGAGCAGTTCTTC
NA | TRBJ1-2 | TRBV11-3 | NA | CASSLDSTNPASGYTF | TGTGCCAGCAGCTTAGATTCCACTAATCCGGCGAGTGGCTACACCTTC
NA | TRBJ1-1 | TRBV13 | NA | CASSLVQLRVNTEAFF | TGTGCCAGCAGCTTGGTCCAATTACGGGTGAACACTGAAGCTTTCTTT
NA | TRBJ1-2 | TRBV5-1 | NA | CASSKIRPTYGYTF | TGCGCCAGCAGCAAGATTAGACCGACCTATGGCTACACCTTC
once | TRBJ2-2 | TRBV7-6 | TRBD2 | CASSSLAGEVGELFF | TGTGCCAGCAGCTCCTTAGCGGGAGAGGTCGGGGAGCTGTTTTTT
NA | TRBJ1-4 | TRBV7-9 | NA | CASSLAPGPYSVTNEKLFF | TGTGCCAGCAGCTTAGCACCCGGCCCTTATTCAGTAACTAATGAAAAACTGTTTTTT
few | TRBJ1-1 | TRBV4-1 | NA | CASSHWMNTEAFF | TGCGCCAGCAGCCATTGGATGAACACTGAAGCTTTCTTT
NA | TRBJ2-3 | TRBV27 | TRBD2 | CASSFSPSGRYPDTQYF | TGTGCCAGCAGTTTTTCCCCCAGCGGGAGGTACCCAGATACGCAGTATTTT
NA | TRBJ2-3 | TRBV9 | NA | CASSGGRGSSTDTQYF | TGTGCCAGCAGCGGGGGTCGGGGCTCGAGCACAGATACGCAGTATTTT
few | TRBJ2-7 | TRBV7-9 | NA | CASSLVVRPYEQYF | TGTGCCAGCAGCTTAGTTGTCAGGCCATACGAGCAGTACTTC
NA | TRBJ2-7 | TRBV15 | TRBD2 | CATSRGASGSWLYF | TGTGCCACCAGCAGAGGCGCTAGCGGGAGTTGGTTGTACTTC
NA | TRBJ2-1 | TRBV7-2 | TRBD2 | CASSQIGTSGSEQFF | TGTGCCAGCAGCCAGATAGGGACTAGCGGGAGCGAGCAGTTCTTC
few | TRBJ1-2 | TRBV5-4 | TRBD1 | CASSDRDRGYGYTF | TGTGCCAGCAGCGATCGGGACAGGGGATATGGCTACACCTTC
few | TRBJ2-1 | TRBV7-9 | NA | CASSFRVTAGQFLNEQFF | TGTGCCAGCAGCTTCCGAGTGACGGCAGGGCAATTTCTCAATGAGCAGTTCTTC
few | TRBJ1-5 | TRBV9 | NA | CASSVGISGNQPQHF | TGTGCCAGTTCTGTAGGGATTAGCGGAAATCAGCCCCAGCATTTT
NA | TRBJ1-6 | TRBV6-1 | NA | CASIGQYNSPLHF | TGTGCCAGCATCGGACAGTATAATTCACCCCTCCACTTT
once | TRBJ2-5 | TRBV2 | NA | CASSAMRLGRETQYF | TGTGCCAGCAGCGCAATGCGACTGGGGCGGGAGACCCAGTACTTC
NA | TRBJ1-2 | TRBV7-3 | TRBD1 | CASSKTGTSSGYTF | TGTGCCAGCAGTAAGACAGGGACCTCCTCTGGCTACACCTTC
NA | TRBJ2-5 | TRBV7-2 | NA | CASGSTGGWETQYF | TGTGCCAGCGGATCGACGGGGGGCTGGGAGACCCAGTACTTC
NA | TRBJ2-1 | TRBV19 | NA | CASSIAGTWNEQFF | TGTGCCAGTAGTATCGCGGGAACCTGGAATGAGCAGTTCTTC
NA | TRBJ2-7 | TRBV27 | NA | CASSFAGAGYEQYF | TGTGCCAGCAGTTTCGCGGGGGCGGGCTACGAGCAGTACTTC
NA | TRBJ2-1 | TRBV29-1 | NA | CSVVGHSYNEQFF | TGCAGCGTTGTAGGACACTCCTACAATGAGCAGTTCTTC
NA | TRBJ1-5 | TRBV27 | NA | CASSLSGVRGNQPQHF | TGTGCCAGCAGTTTATCAGGGGTCAGGGGCAATCAGCCCCAGCATTTT
NA | TRBJ1-4 | TRBV27 | NA | CASSRGPSTNEKLFF | TGTGCCAGCAGCCGGGGTCCGTCAACTAATGAAAAACTGTTTTTT
NA | TRBJ1-5 | TRBV7-9 | NA | CASSFPGRGQPQHF | TGTGCCAGCAGCTTCCCAGGGAGAGGACAGCCCCAGCATTTT
NA | TRBJ2-5 | TRBV30 | NA | CAWDHRVCETQYF | TGTGCCTGGGATCACAGGGTTTGTGAGACCCAGTACTTC
NA | TRBJ1-2 | TRBV27 | NA | CASSPGGGYYGYTF | TGTGCCAGCAGCCCCGGGGGGGGGTACTATGGCTACACCTTC
NA | TRBJ2-3 | TRBV10-3 | NA | CATRERGGASTDTQYF | TGTGCCACCCGGGAGAGGGGGGGGGCTAGCACAGATACGCAGTATTTT
NA | TRBJ1-1 | TRBV19 | NA | CASSPGMNTEAFF | TGTGCCAGTAGCCCGGGGATGAACACTGAAGCTTTCTTT
NA | TRBJ1-5 | TRBV28 | NA | CASRLGVYRDQPQHF | TGTGCCAGCAGACTAGGGGTGTACAGGGATCAGCCCCAGCATTTT
NA | TRBJ2-5 | TRBV13 | TRBD2 | CASSSGLADQETQYF | TGTGCCAGCAGCTCGGGGCTAGCGGACCAAGAGACCCAGTACTTC
NA | TRBJ2-3 | TRBV9 | TRBD2 | CASSLSGVRTDTQYF | TGTGCCAGCAGTCTCAGCGGGGTACGCACAGATACGCAGTATTTT